Listed here are 12 T cell receptor beta chains from one sample, sequenced in a study of T cell changes during pregnancy in multiple sclerosis. Data came from immunoSEQ multiplex PCR; TCRdb stores just in-frame clones and leaves some out. The sample gives about 28,000 clones, 75% to 90% of which show up once; approximately 0.86% is in the top ten. The input for sequencing was CD4+ T cells from peripheral blood mononuclear cells, taken in the second trimester of pregnancy. The receptors stem from a female donor with multiple sclerosis, enrolled in a pregnancy study.

The chain couples TRBV7-8 to TRBJ1-1, with 11 bases matching TRBD1. This CDR3 is built from 17 residues. V lost 1 base to trimming and J lost 4 bases; unmatched junction nucleotides: 8. CDR1 SGHVS and CDR2 FQNEAQ come from the germline V gene. In DNA, the CDR3 is TGTGCCAGCAGCTTAGTGGGACAGGGGGGAATGGGCACTGAAGCTTTCTTT. Translating gives CASSLVGQGGMGTEAFF.

V usage is TRBV27 and J usage is TRBJ2-3, with D perhaps matching TRBD1 (6 bases). CDR3 length: 14 amino acids. The germline V and J ends were trimmed by 5 bases and 3 bases, with 12 bases remaining between them. Germline V CDR1 and CDR2: MNHEY, SMNVEV (reference sequence). The CDR3 region is CASSIRTETDTQYF. In nucleotides, the CDR3 is TGTGCCAGCAGTATCCGGACAGAAACAGATACGCAGTATTTT.

The CDR3 region has the DNA TGTGCCAGTAGAGGGATCCCGAACACCGGGGAGCTGTTTTTT. This gives the protein CASRGIPNTGELFF. The chain uses TRBV28 and TRBJ2-2; a weak D match, TRBD2 (5 bases). CDR3 length: 14 residues. Per the germline V gene, CDR1 is MDHEN and CDR2 is SYDVKM. Trimming left V 9 bases short and J 0 bases short, with 11 bases between.

The sample holds a few counts of this clone. This rearrangement joins TRBV5-1 to TRBJ1-3, with 10 bases fitting TRBD1. The V and J ends lost 4 bases and 0 bases, in that order; junction bases with no gene match: 7. This CDR3 comprises 17 residues. Germline V gives CDR1 SGHRS, CDR2 YFSETQ. The DNA of the CDR3 is TGCGCCAGCAGCATCGGGACAGGGGCCCACTCTGGAAACACCATATATTTT. Its translation is CASSIGTGAHSGNTIYF.

The J gene is TRBJ1-1, the V gene TRBV27, with 7 bases lining up with TRBD1. This CDR3 region has 14 residues. The germline gives CDR1 MNHEY, CDR2 SMNVEV (reference sequence). The ends lost 6 bases at V and 0 bases at J; junction bases unmatched: 4. The CDR3 loop is CASRLTGMNTEAFF. The DNA for the CDR3 is TGTGCCAGCAGACTGACAGGGATGAACACTGAAGCTTTCTTT.

CDR3 bases: TGTGCCAGCGGGACAAGGGGGTGGAACACTGAAGCTTTCTTT. It yields the protein CASGTRGWNTEAFF. This chain joins TRBV5-6 and TRBJ1-1; tentatively, D is TRBD1 (6 bases). The V end was cut by 7 bases, the J end by 1 base, with 14 bases between. Germline V lookup: CDR1 SGHDT, CDR2 YYEEEE. The CDR3 is made up of 14 amino acids.

This rearrangement joins TRBV10-2 to TRBJ2-7; 9 bases map to TRBD1. The trim removed 6 bases at V and 2 bases at J, leaving 5 bases unmatched. This CDR3 has 14 residues. Germline V gene sequence: CDR1 WSHSY, CDR2 SAAADI. The CDR3 sequence: CASRFGQGTYEQYF. The CDR3 DNA reads as TGCGCCAGCAGATTCGGACAGGGGACCTACGAGCAGTACTTC.

The chain carries TRBV19 and TRBJ1-5; D remains unclear. Trimming removed 0 bases at V and 2 bases at J, with 8 bases between. This CDR3 region has 15 residues. Germline V gene sequence: CDR1 LNHDA, CDR2 SQIVND (reference sequence). CDR3 region: CASSIEGLGNQPQHF. CDR3 bases: TGTGCCAGTAGTATAGAGGGCCTCGGCAATCAGCCCCAGCATTTT.

The chain is built from TRBV6-5 and TRBJ1-2; a weak D match, TRBD1 (6 bases). Germline V CDR1 and CDR2: MNHEY, SVGAGI. CDR3 length: 14 amino acids. Deletions cut 8 bases from V and 8 bases from J, with 21 bases between. The DNA of the CDR3 is TGTGCCAGCGGCAAAAACAGGGACCTCTCGGGCTACACCTTC. Translated, it gives CASGKNRDLSGYTF.

This clone has a single count. The CDR3 reads CASSFTGVGITEAFF. CDR3 coding DNA: TGCGCCAGCAGCTTTACAGGGGTTGGAATTACTGAAGCTTTCTTT. This chain joins TRBV5-1 and TRBJ1-1; 7 bases map to TRBD1. Germline V gene sequence: CDR1 SGHRS, CDR2 YFSETQ. There are 15 residues in the CDR3. Trimming took 2 bases from V and 5 from J; bases not matched to a gene: 9.

The CDR3 sequence is CASSFRQGNTEAFF. The DNA of the CDR3 is TGTGCCAGCAGCTTTCGCCAGGGAAACACTGAAGCTTTCTTT. The chain combines TRBV11-2 with TRBJ1-1, with D possibly matching TRBD1 (5 bases). V was cut by 3 bases and J by 2 bases, with 10 bases left in between. Looked up from germline, CDR1 is SGHAT and CDR2 is FQNNGV. The CDR3 has 14 amino acids.

The chain couples TRBV9 to TRBJ2-7, with 9 bases lining up with TRBD2. There are 15 residues in the CDR3. Germline V CDR1 and CDR2: SGDLS, YYNGEE. The V gene end was trimmed by 3 bases and the J gene end by 2 bases; junction bases not matched to a gene: 6. The CDR3 sequence: CASSEAGGGAYEQYF. In nucleotides, the CDR3 is TGTGCCAGCAGCGAAGCGGGGGGTGGGGCCTACGAGCAGTACTTC.